The clone carrying this TCR beta chain was observed a few times. Antigen specificity is unknown. V was clipped by 2 bases and J by 4 bases; unmatched bases: 7. Germline values: CDR1 SNHLY, CDR2 FYNNEI. The CDR3 totals 15 residues. The sample comes from a study of CD8+ T cells in alopecia areata. Study-level findings and limits: Tofacitinib produced a significant decrease in scalp clonality and in expanded CD8+ clones among the top 100. TCR sharing was clearer in mice than between patients, perhaps partly owing to patient HLA diversity.

cDNA reverse transcribed from extracted RNA served as the sequencing template. TCRdb's table, derived via immunoSEQ multiplex PCR, lists solely in-frame clones and lacks some. Of about 140,000 clones detected, roughly four fifths appear once; the ten largest clones hold 20% to 25%. As to treatment: oral pan-JAK inhibitor, 5-10 mg twice daily. The source was CD8+ T cells sorted from blood, collected at week 4, from a patient treated with tofacitinib. This rearrangement joins TRBV2 to TRBJ2-5; 7 nucleotides line up with TRBD2. This receptor was obtained from a human donor with alopecia areata. The CDR3 bases are TGTGCCAGCAGTGAACTTGGGGGGAGGGGAGAGACCCAGTACTTC. It codes for CASSELGGRGETQYF.